This T cell receptor (beta chain) stems from a study of radiotherapy plus CTLA-4 blockade in lung cancer. About this clone: Antigen unknown.

Findings and caveats of the study: There was expansion of tumor-derived TCR clones in blood after radiotherapy plus ipilimumab.

Trimming stripped 2 bases from V and 2 bases from J, with 13 bases between. The V gene's germline CDR1 is MGHRA and CDR2 YSYEKL. This CDR3 has 15 amino acids. Assay used: immunoSEQ multiplex PCR; TCRdb lists only in-frame clones, some missing. Here the sample spans 55,000 to 65,000 clones, 77% being singletons. This material consisted of peripheral blood, taken from a patient treated with radiotherapy plus ipilimumab. This receptor was identified in a human donor with non-small cell lung cancer who had a partial response to radiotherapy plus ipilimumab. This chain uses TRBV4-1 with TRBJ2-7; D may be TRBD2 (7 bases). In nucleotides, the CDR3 is TGCGCCAGCAGCCAAAGGGGGGGGGAGCCCTACGAGCAGTACTTC. It yields the protein CASSQRGGEPYEQYF.